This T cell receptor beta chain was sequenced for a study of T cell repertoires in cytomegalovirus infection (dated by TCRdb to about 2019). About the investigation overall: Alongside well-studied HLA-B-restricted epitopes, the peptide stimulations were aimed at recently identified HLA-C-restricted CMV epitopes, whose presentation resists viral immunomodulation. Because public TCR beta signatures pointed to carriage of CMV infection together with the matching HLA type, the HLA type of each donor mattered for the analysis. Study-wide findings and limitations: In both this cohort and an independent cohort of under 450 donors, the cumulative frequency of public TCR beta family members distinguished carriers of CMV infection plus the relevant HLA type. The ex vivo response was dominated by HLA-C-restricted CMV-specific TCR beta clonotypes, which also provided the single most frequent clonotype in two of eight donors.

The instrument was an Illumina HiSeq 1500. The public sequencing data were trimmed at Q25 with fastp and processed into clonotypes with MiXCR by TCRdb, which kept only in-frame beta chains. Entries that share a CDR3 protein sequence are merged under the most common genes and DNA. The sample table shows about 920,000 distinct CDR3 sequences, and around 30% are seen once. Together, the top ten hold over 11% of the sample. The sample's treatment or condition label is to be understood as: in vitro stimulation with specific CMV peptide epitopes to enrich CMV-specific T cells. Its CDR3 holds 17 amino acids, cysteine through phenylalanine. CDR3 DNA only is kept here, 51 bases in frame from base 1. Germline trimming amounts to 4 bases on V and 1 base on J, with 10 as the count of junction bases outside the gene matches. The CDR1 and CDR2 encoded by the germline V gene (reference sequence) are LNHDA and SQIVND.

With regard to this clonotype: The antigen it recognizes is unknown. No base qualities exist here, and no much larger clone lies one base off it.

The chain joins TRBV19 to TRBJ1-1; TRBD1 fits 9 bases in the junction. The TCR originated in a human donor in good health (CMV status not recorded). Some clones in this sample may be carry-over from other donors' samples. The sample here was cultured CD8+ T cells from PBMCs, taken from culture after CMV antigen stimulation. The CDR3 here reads CASSTLDRGTPNTEAFF. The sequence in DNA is TGTGCCAGTAGTACCCTTGACAGGGGGACCCCGAACACTGAAGCTTTCTTT.